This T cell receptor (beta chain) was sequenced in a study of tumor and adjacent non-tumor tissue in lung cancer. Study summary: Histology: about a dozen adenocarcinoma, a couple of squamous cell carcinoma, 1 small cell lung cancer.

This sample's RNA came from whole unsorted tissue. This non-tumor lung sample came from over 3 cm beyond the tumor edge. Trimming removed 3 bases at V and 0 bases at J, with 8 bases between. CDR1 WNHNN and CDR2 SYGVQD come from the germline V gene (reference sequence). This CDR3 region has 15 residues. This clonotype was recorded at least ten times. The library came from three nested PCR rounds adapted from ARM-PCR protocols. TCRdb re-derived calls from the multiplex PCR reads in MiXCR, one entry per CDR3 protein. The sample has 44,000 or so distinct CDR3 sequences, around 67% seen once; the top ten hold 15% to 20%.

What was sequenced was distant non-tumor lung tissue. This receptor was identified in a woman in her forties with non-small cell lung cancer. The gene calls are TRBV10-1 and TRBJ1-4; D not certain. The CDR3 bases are TGCGCCAGCAGTGAAGGCTCCGCAACTAATGAAAAACTGTTTTTT. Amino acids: CASSEGSATNEKLFF.